These 20 T cell receptor beta chains came from one sample sequenced in a study of cytomegalovirus exposure and HLA in healthy donors. Primers: 60 Vbeta forward and 13 Jbeta reverse. TCRdb's copy holds only in-frame clones and misses some; the assay was immunoSEQ multiplex PCR. Among about 200,000 clones listed, about 89% were seen once. The source material was PBMCs. The origin of the receptors is a man in his thirties or forties in good health and CMV-seronegative.

The chain combines TRBV2 with TRBJ2-2; tentative D call: TRBD2 (5 bases). The ends were cut back, 6 bases at V and 2 bases at J, with 19 bases in the middle. This CDR3 spans 17 amino acids. CDR1 is SNHLY and CDR2 is FYNNEI in the germline V gene. The CDR3 DNA follows: TGTGCCAGCAGGAGAGGGATTCGGGGTTTAAACACCGGGGAGCTGTTTTTT. Residues: CASRRGIRGLNTGELFF.

The chain employs TRBV7-2 and TRBJ2-7; 8 positions match TRBD2. The junction had 8 bases not matched to a gene; V was cut back by 4 bases and J by 0 bases. The CDR3 length is 16 residues. Germline values: CDR1 SGHTA, CDR2 FQGNSA. CDR3 DNA sequence: TGTGCCAGCAGCTCGAAGGGCGGGGGGAGCTCCTACGAGCAGTACTTC. It is translated as CASSSKGGGSSYEQYF.

The chain couples TRBV4-1 to TRBJ1-6; weak D call: TRBD1 (5 bases). The V gene's germline CDR1 is MGHRA and CDR2 YSYEKL. Trimming stripped 0 bases from V and 9 bases from J, with 12 bases between. There are 15 residues in the CDR3. CDR3 bases: TGCGCCAGCAGCCAAGATCCAGGGCTTGGTTCACCCCTCCACTTT. The encoded protein is CASSQDPGLGSPLHF.

This rearrangement joins TRBV6-1 to TRBJ1-1; D ambiguous. V was cut by 8 bases and J by 11 bases, with 21 bases left in between. Germline CDR1 is MNHNS and CDR2 is SASEGT. The CDR3 runs to 13 residues. The CDR3 is CASLRAEGSEAFF. CDR3 sequence (DNA): TGTGCCAGCCTGAGGGCGGAAGGGAGTGAGGCTTTCTTT.

This clone came up once. V gene TRBV14 combines with J gene TRBJ2-3; TRBD2 matches at 9 bases. The germline V gene has CDR1 SGHDN and CDR2 FVKESK. The CDR3 is 15 residues long. Losses at the gene ends were 1 base for V and 6 bases for J; bases not matched to a gene: 5. The CDR3 is CASSQGTSAGDTQYF. In nucleotides, the CDR3 is TGTGCCAGCAGCCAAGGGACTAGCGCGGGGGATACGCAGTATTTT.

V is TRBV5-1 and J is TRBJ2-1; D gene uncertain. V gave up 0 bases and J gave up 0 bases, with 13 bases separating them. The CDR3 totals 17 residues. Germline V gene data show CDR1 as SGHRS and CDR2 as YFSETQ. DNA of the CDR3: TGCGCCAGCAGCTTGGTTCAGGTCCCTTACTCCTACAATGAGCAGTTCTTC. This gives the protein CASSLVQVPYSYNEQFF.

This clone came up once. The CDR3 loop reads CASRPGQGESLNQPQHF. The CDR3 bases are TGTGCCAGCAGACCGGGACAGGGCGAAAGCCTCAATCAGCCCCAGCATTTT. The chain links TRBV27 to TRBJ1-5; 9 bases are a match to TRBD1. V gave up 6 bases and J gave up 3 bases; unmatched junction bases: 12. This CDR3 has 17 residues. Germline CDR1 is MNHEY and CDR2 is SMNVEV (reference sequence).

In its sample, this clone was seen once. The V call is TRBV2, the J call TRBJ2-5, with TRBD2 matching 12 bases. The CDR3 is 16 residues long. Germline-derived CDR1 and CDR2 are SNHLY and FYNNEI. V shed 6 bases, J shed 5 bases, and the junction held 10 bases outside the gene matches. CDR3: CASRISSGGAWETQYF. The CDR3 nucleotides read TGTGCCAGCAGGATCTCTAGCGGGGGGGCCTGGGAGACCCAGTACTTC.

The gene calls are TRBV7-2 and TRBJ2-1; 7 nucleotides line up with TRBD2. V was pared by 5 bases and J by 9 bases, with 16 bases of the junction left unmatched. Germline V CDR1 and CDR2: SGHTA, FQGNSA. The CDR3 totals 16 residues. The CDR3 spells CASSPIAGVIGSEQFF. CDR3 DNA: TGTGCCAGCAGCCCCATTGCGGGGGTTATAGGTAGTGAGCAGTTCTTC.

The rearrangement uses TRBV5-1 and TRBJ2-6; D is unresolved. The CDR3 is 16 residues long. Germline CDR1 SGHRS, CDR2 YFSETQ. Trimming removed 1 base from V and 1 base from J, with 9 bases in between. This CDR3 is CASSLTQTSGANVLTF. The CDR3 DNA follows: TGCGCCAGCAGCTTGACCCAGACATCTGGGGCCAACGTCCTGACTTTC. Full variable domain (outside the CDR3, taken from reference TRBV5-1 and TRBJ2-6): KAGVTQTPRYLIKTRGQQVTLSCSPISGHRSVSWYQQTPGQGLQFLFEYFSETQRNKGNFPGRFSGRQFSNSRSEMNVSTLELGDSALYLCASSLTQTSGANVLTFGAGSRLTVL.

This chain connects TRBV2 to TRBJ1-5, with 8 bases lining up with TRBD1. V lost 6 bases to trimming and J lost 5 bases; unmatched junction nucleotides: 9. Germline loops: CDR1 SNHLY, CDR2 FYNNEI. The CDR3 contains 15 residues. The DNA of the CDR3 is TGTGCCAGCAGGTTGGGCAGGGGGCCTTATCAGCCCCAGCATTTT. The encoded protein is CASRLGRGPYQPQHF.

This chain connects TRBV4-1 to TRBJ2-2; TRBD1 is a possible D gene (5 bases). Trimming removed 1 base from V and 2 bases from J, with 14 bases in between. CDR1 MGHRA and CDR2 YSYEKL come from the germline V gene. CDR3 length: 17 amino acids. CDR3 nucleotides: TGCGCCAGCAGCCAAGGGTCCGGACATCTCAACACCGGGGAGCTGTTTTTT. It yields the protein CASSQGSGHLNTGELFF.

This chain connects TRBV15 to TRBJ2-7; D perhaps matches TRBD2 (6 bases). Trimming cost V 4 bases and J 3 bases, with 13 bases left between them. Germline values: CDR1 LNHNV, CDR2 YYDKDF (reference sequence). This CDR3 spans 14 amino acids. In DNA form, the CDR3 reads TGTGCCACCAGCACCAGGGTTAGCGGCTACGAGCAGTACTTC. Residues: CATSTRVSGYEQYF.

This clone showed up just a few times. The chain employs TRBV29-1 and TRBJ1-2, with D possibly TRBD1 on 5 matching bases. Germline loops: CDR1 SQVTM, CDR2 ANQGSEA. Trimming stripped 7 bases from V and 1 base from J, with 13 bases between. The CDR3 consists of 13 residues. CDR3 amino acids: CSARGRDNYGYTF. DNA of the CDR3: TGCAGCGCGCGGGGGAGGGATAACTATGGCTACACCTTC.

V and J are TRBV19 and TRBJ1-1; 8 bases line up with TRBD1. CDR3 size: 14 residues. Per the germline V gene, CDR1 is LNHDA and CDR2 is SQIVND (reference sequence). The trim removed 6 bases at V and 6 bases at J, leaving 9 bases unmatched. For the CDR3, the DNA is TGTGCCAGTAGCCGGACAGGGTATGGAGCTGAAGCTTTCTTT. Its protein is CASSRTGYGAEAFF. The whole variable domain, remainder taken from reference TRBV19 and TRBJ1-1, is DGGITQSPKYLFRKEGQNVTLSCEQNLNHDAMYWYRQDPGQGLRLIYYSQIVNDFQKGDIAEGYSVSREKKESFPLTVTSAQKNPTAFYLCASSRTGYGAEAFFGQGTRLTVV.

The chain joins TRBV30 to TRBJ2-3, with TRBD2 matching 8 bases. CDR1 is GTSNPN, CDR2 SVGIG, per germline (reference sequence). V dropped 2 bases and J dropped 4; count of bases not matched to a gene: 5. The CDR3 sequence is 14 residues long. This CDR3 is CAWSTKAGADTQYF. DNA of the CDR3: TGTGCCTGGAGTACTAAAGCGGGAGCAGATACGCAGTATTTT.

The chain couples TRBV28 to TRBJ2-1; tentatively, D is TRBD2 (6 bases). Trimming shortened V by 6 bases and J by 6 bases, and 24 bases separated the two germline ends. Germline V gives CDR1 MDHEN, CDR2 SYDVKM. The CDR3 runs to 17 residues. CDR3 region: CASSTSRGALNFNEQFF. The CDR3, as DNA: TGTGCCAGCAGCACCTCACGCGGGGCCCTTAATTTCAATGAGCAGTTCTTC.

The genes are TRBV7-9 and TRBJ2-3; 8 bases are a match to TRBD2. J gave up 5 bases and V 5 bases, and 15 bases lay outside the gene matches. The CDR3 has 17 residues. Germline CDR1 reads SEHNR; CDR2 reads FQNEAQ (reference sequence). CDR3 DNA: TGTGCCAGCAGCCCCTTTGGGACTAGTGGTGTTATAGATACGCAGTATTTT. This codes for CASSPFGTSGVIDTQYF.

This chain joins TRBV4-1 and TRBJ2-1; 9 bases map to TRBD1. Trimming cost V 4 bases and J 10 bases; bases outside gene matches: 14. Germline V gene data show CDR1 as MGHRA and CDR2 as YSYEKL. There are 16 residues in the CDR3. The CDR3: CASSPDSGTGRTEQFF. As DNA, the CDR3 is TGCGCCAGCAGCCCAGACAGTGGGACAGGGCGTACAGAGCAGTTCTTC.

About this clone: An end of the junction differs from the germline gene, which may be a read error. The CDR3 here is CSSSLIPSGGYEQYF. In nucleotides, the CDR3 is TGTTCCAGCAGCTTAATACCTAGCGGGGGTTACGAGCAGTACTTC. The gene calls are TRBV7-9 and TRBJ2-7; TRBD2 aligns across 10 bases. This CDR3 spans 15 amino acids. Germline CDR1 SEHNR, CDR2 FQNEAQ (reference sequence).